Below are 3 T cell receptor beta chains sequenced from a single sample in a study of technical replicates of blood from a handful of donors. Assay: immunoSEQ multiplex PCR; the TCRdb copy retains only in-frame clones and omits some. The data show 74,000 or so clones, approximately 97% seen once. Sequencing used T cells isolated from PBMCs. The receptor source for this set is a human donor in good health.

The J gene is TRBJ1-5, the V gene TRBV9, with a possible D match to TRBD1 (6 bases). V was cut by 4 bases and J by 0 bases, with 17 bases left in between. Germline CDR1 and CDR2: SGDLS and YYNGEE. The CDR3 length is 17 residues. The CDR3 region has the DNA TGTGCCAGCAGCCCACCTTGGACAGATAATAGCAATCAGCCCCAGCATTTT. It yields the protein CASSPPWTDNSNQPQHF.

The chain recombines TRBV5-1 with TRBJ2-5; 7 bases map to TRBD2. The CDR3 consists of 15 residues. J lost 3 bases, V lost 2 bases, and 7 bases had no gene match. Germline loops: CDR1 SGHRS, CDR2 YFSETQ. The CDR3 loop reads CASSFVGGPEETQYF. The CDR3 DNA reads TGCGCCAGCAGCTTCGTGGGAGGGCCCGAAGAGACCCAGTACTTC.

J is TRBJ2-3 and V is TRBV14, with D perhaps matching TRBD2 (6 bases). The germline gives CDR1 SGHDN, CDR2 FVKESK. Trimming cost V 2 bases and J 4 bases, with 19 bases left between them. This CDR3 is 17 amino acids long. The CDR3: CASSQFIRLANPDTQYF. DNA for the CDR3: TGTGCCAGCAGCCAATTCATTCGGCTAGCGAATCCAGATACGCAGTATTTT.